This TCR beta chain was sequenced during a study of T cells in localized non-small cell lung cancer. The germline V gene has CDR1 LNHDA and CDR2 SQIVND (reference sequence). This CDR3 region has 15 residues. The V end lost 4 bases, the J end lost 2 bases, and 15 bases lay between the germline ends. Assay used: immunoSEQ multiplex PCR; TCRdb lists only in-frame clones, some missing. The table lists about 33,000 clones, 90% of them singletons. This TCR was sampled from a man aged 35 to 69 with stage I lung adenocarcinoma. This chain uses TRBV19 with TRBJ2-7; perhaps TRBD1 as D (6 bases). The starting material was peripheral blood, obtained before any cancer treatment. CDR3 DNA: TGTGCCAGTAGTACCTACACAGGGTTCCCCTACGAGCAGTACTTC. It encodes CASSTYTGFPYEQYF.